The next 15 T cell receptor beta chains were all read from a single sample in a study of identical twins. TCRdb reprocessed the 5' RACE reads with MiXCR, giving one entry per CDR3 protein. The table lists a few hundred thousand distinct CDR3 sequences, approximately 24% of them singletons. These data also featured in a second study, about T cells expressing NK-cell markers.

Sequencing input: CD4+ T cells sorted from blood. These receptors all stem from a woman between 18 and 30 years old in good health.

This clonotype has more than one count but fewer than ten. This chain connects TRBV7-3 to TRBJ1-1; maybe TRBD1 (5 bases). The CDR3 totals 14 residues. The germline gives CDR1 SGHTA, CDR2 FQGTGA. V was pared by 1 base and J by 1 base, with 7 bases between. The CDR3: CASSLNGQNTEAFF. CDR3 nucleotides: TGTGCCAGCAGCTTAAACGGACAGAACACTGAAGCTTTCTTT. Looking up the rest from reference TRBV7-3 and TRBJ1-1 gives the full variable domain: GAGVSQTPSNKVTEKGKYVELRCDPISGHTALYWYRQSLGQGPEFLIYFQGTGAADDSGLPNDRFFAVRPEGSVSTLKIQRTERGDSAVYLCASSLNGQNTEAFFGQGTRLTVV.

This clonotype was seen a few times. The V gene is TRBV7-9, the J gene TRBJ2-5, with 11 positions matching TRBD2. The CDR3 has 17 residues. The J segment lost 3 bases and the V segment lost 1 base, leaving 7 bases of the junction unmatched. The germline V gene encodes CDR1 SEHNR and CDR2 FQNEAQ (reference sequence). The CDR3 reads CASSLGAGTSGKETQYF. The CDR3 DNA reads TGTGCCAGCAGCTTAGGGGCGGGGACTAGCGGAAAAGAGACCCAGTACTTC. Filled out from reference TRBV7-9 and TRBJ2-5, the complete variable domain reads DTGVSQNPRHKITKRGQNVTFRCDPISEHNRLYWYRQTLGQGPEFLTYFQNEAQLEKSRLLSDRFSAERPKGSFSTLEIQRTEQGDSAMYLCASSLGAGTSGKETQYFGPGTRLLVL.

V usage is TRBV20-1 and J usage is TRBJ1-4; D is ambiguous. Germline loops: CDR1 DFQATT, CDR2 SNEGSKA (reference sequence). The CDR3 runs 14 residues. The V end lost 6 bases, the J end lost 1 base, and 12 bases lay between the germline ends. CDR3 sequence (DNA): TGCAGTGCCGCCGATCCATTAACTAATGAAAAACTGTTTTTT. This translates into CSAADPLTNEKLFF.

V usage is TRBV12-3 or TRBV12-4 and J usage is TRBJ2-1; D not resolved. The CDR3 runs 14 residues. V was pared by 8 bases and J by 0 bases, with 11 bases between. The CDR3 is CASCPESSYNEQFF. In DNA form, the CDR3 reads TGTGCCAGCTGTCCGGAGAGCTCCTACAATGAGCAGTTCTTC.

This clonotype was observed a few times. The genes are TRBV29-1 and TRBJ2-1; D gene uncertain. Germline CDR1 is SQVTM and CDR2 is ANQGSEA. The CDR3 runs 12 residues. V shed 5 bases and J shed 4 bases, with 9 bases lying between them. The CDR3 nucleotides read TGCAGCGTTTGTGACACTTACAATGAGCAGTTCTTC. It codes for CSVCDTYNEQFF.

This clonotype showed up just a few times. This chain connects TRBV11-2 to TRBJ2-3; D gene uncertain. The germline V gene encodes CDR1 SGHAT and CDR2 FQNNGV. This CDR3 has 16 amino acids. V gave up 1 base and J gave up 3 bases, with 14 bases separating them. The CDR3 bases are TGTGCCAGCAGCTTAGCCCTAAGTCTTGGTACAGATACGCAGTATTTT. It specifies CASSLALSLGTDTQYF.

This clonotype has a count of ten or more. The rearrangement links TRBV3-1 to TRBJ2-1, with 9 nucleotides matching TRBD2. Germline CDR1 is LGHDT and CDR2 is YNNKEL (reference sequence). Unmatched junction bases numbered 10, after V lost 0 bases and J lost 7 bases. The CDR3 runs to 17 residues. The CDR3 sequence: CASSQDRSPLAGNEQFF. DNA of the CDR3: TGTGCCAGCAGCCAAGATCGTAGTCCGCTAGCGGGGAATGAGCAGTTCTTC.

This clonotype was seen only a few times. This CDR3 reads CASSPAVGNEQFF. CDR3 nucleotide sequence: TGTGCCAGCAGCCCCGCAGTGGGCAATGAGCAGTTCTTC. The chain couples TRBV3-1 to TRBJ2-1, with D unresolved. Trimming shortened V by 4 bases and J by 6 bases, and 10 bases separated the two germline ends. The CDR3 has 13 amino acids. Germline CDR1 LGHDT, CDR2 YNNKEL (reference sequence).

There are a few counts of this clonotype. V usage is TRBV5-1 and J usage is TRBJ1-1; the D gene is possibly TRBD1 (5 bases). The CDR3 consists of 14 residues. The V gene lost 5 bases and the J gene lost 5 bases, with 16 bases spanning the gap. Germline-derived CDR1 and CDR2 are SGHRS and YFSETQ. In DNA form, the CDR3 reads TGCGCCAGCAGTTCGACAGTAGAGGGAACTGAAGCTTTCTTT. Its translation: CASSSTVEGTEAFF.

This clonotype was observed a single time. Just one base apart from a much larger clone, this may be a read error. The V and J genes are TRBV5-1 and TRBJ2-3, with D hard to call. Germline CDR1 is SGHRS and CDR2 is YFSETQ. This CDR3 has 14 amino acids. V shed 0 bases and J shed 1 base, with 6 bases lying between them. CDR3: CASSLGTRTDTQYF. CDR3 DNA sequence: TGCGCCAGCAGCTTGGGGACCCGCACAGATACGCAGTATTTT.

This clonotype was observed a handful of times. The CDR3 sequence is CASTWGLTNEKLFF. CDR3 nucleotides: TGTGCCAGCACCTGGGGGCTAACTAATGAAAAACTGTTTTTT. The genes are TRBV12-3 or TRBV12-4 and TRBJ1-4, with D maybe TRBD1 (6 bases). The CDR3 has 14 amino acids. V was clipped by 7 bases and J by 1 base, with 10 bases between them.

About this clonotype itself: One end of the junction varies from germline; a read error may be responsible. The V call is TRBV7-2, the J call TRBJ2-1; D gene uncertain. The germline V gene has CDR1 SGHTA and CDR2 FQGNSA. The CDR3 spans 10 residues. This CDR3 is CASSLSRPVF. In nucleotides, the CDR3 is TGTGCCAGCAGCTTATCAAGGCCAGTCTTC. The full variable domain, completed using reference TRBV7-2 and TRBJ2-1, is GAGVSQSPSNKVTEKGKDVELRCDPISGHTALYWYRQSLGQGLEFLIYFQGNSAPDKSGLPSDRFSAERTGGSVSTLTIQRTQQEDSAVYLCASSLSRPVFGPGTRLTVL.

Ten or more counts support this clonotype. The V call is TRBV10-2, the J call TRBJ2-7; 13 bases align to TRBD2. The CDR3 sequence is 15 residues long. The J segment lost 3 bases and the V segment lost 5 bases, leaving 4 bases of the junction unmatched. Germline CDR1 reads WSHSY; CDR2 reads SAAADI. CDR3 bases: TGCGCCAGCAGTTCAGGGACTAGCGGGGTCTACGAGCAGTACTTC. This encodes CASSSGTSGVYEQYF.

The CDR3 sequence is CASTKNDRQQFF. The CDR3 region has the DNA TGTGCCAGCACCAAAAACGATAGGCAGCAGTTCTTC. The J gene is TRBJ2-1, the V gene TRBV5-6; D not certain. Trimming left V 6 bases short and J 11 bases short, with 15 bases between. The CDR3 loop spans 12 amino acids. CDR1 is SGHDT and CDR2 is YYEEEE in the germline V gene.

This clonotype was counted only a few times. The chain recombines TRBV20-1 with TRBJ2-2; 9 bases are a match to TRBD2. The ends lost 3 bases at V and 6 bases at J; junction bases unmatched: 11. CDR3 size: 16 residues. The germline V gene encodes CDR1 DFQATT and CDR2 SNEGSKA (reference sequence). CDR3 sequence reads: CSARGSGRRAPGELFF. CDR3 bases: TGCAGTGCTAGGGGGAGCGGGAGGAGGGCACCCGGGGAGCTGTTTTTT.